This passage covers 15 T cell receptor beta chains from one sample sequenced in a study of blood T cell repertoires in COVID-19 (dated by TCRdb to between 2020 and 2021). The method was the immunoSEQ multiplex PCR assay. Entries here come from immuneACCESS through TCRdb and include only in-frame sequences with V and J called. Some clones fail to appear in such tables; in the studies checked, an unresolved V gene covers under half of the shortfall, and the cause of the remainder is unknown. In all, the sample holds around 190,000 clones, and 70% to 90% of those were seen once. Roughly 5% of the sample comes from the top ten. The material sequenced was peripheral blood. These receptors came from a woman older than 75 with acute or convalescent COVID-19.

This clone was seen only a few times. This chain links TRBV7-9 with TRBJ2-7; 9 bases match TRBD2. J was trimmed by 5 bases and V by 3 bases; bases with no gene match: 5. CDR3 length: 14 amino acids. Germline V lookup: CDR1 SEHNR, CDR2 FQNEAQ (reference sequence). CDR3 bases: TGTGCCAGCAGCTTTAGCGGGAGTGGGGACGAGCAGTACTTC. Translated, it gives CASSFSGSGDEQYF.

The gene calls are TRBV10-3 and TRBJ1-2; D is ambiguous. This CDR3 is 14 amino acids long. The germline gives CDR1 ENHRY, CDR2 SYGVKD. V was pared by 0 bases and J by 1 base, with 6 bases between. The CDR3 sequence is CAISESGGNYGYTF. CDR3 coding DNA: TGTGCCATCAGTGAGTCTGGAGGTAACTATGGCTACACCTTC.

The rearrangement links TRBV28 to TRBJ2-2; D unresolved. The CDR3 loop spans 16 amino acids. The ends were cut back, 3 bases at V and 6 bases at J, with 17 bases in the middle. Germline values: CDR1 MDHEN, CDR2 SYDVKM. This CDR3 reads CASSFSGRFWAGELFF. In DNA, the CDR3 is TGTGCCAGCAGTTTTTCAGGCAGGTTCTGGGCCGGGGAGCTGTTTTTT.

The chain recombines TRBV3-1 (or the pseudogene TRBV3-2) with TRBJ1-2; D is uncertain. CDR3 length: 14 residues. Germline V gene data show CDR1 as LGHDT and CDR2 as YNNKEL (reference sequence). V gave up 6 bases and J gave up 6 bases, with 17 bases separating them. The CDR3, as DNA: TGTGCCAGCAGTCCTACGTGGCGGGATGATGGCTACACCTTC. It is translated as CASSPTWRDDGYTF.

V gene TRBV3-1 (or the pseudogene TRBV3-2) combines with J gene TRBJ2-3; 9 nucleotides line up with TRBD2. Germline values: CDR1 LGHDT, CDR2 YNNKEL (reference sequence). With 3 bases clipped from V and 0 bases from J, the junction kept 7 bases outside the gene matches. This CDR3 comprises 17 residues. In DNA form, the CDR3 reads TGTGCCAGCAGCCACCGCAGGACTAGCGAAAGCACAGATACGCAGTATTTT. Translation: CASSHRRTSESTDTQYF.

The count of this clone is one. The rearrangement joins TRBV11-2 to TRBJ2-5; D is unresolved. CDR3 length equals 11 residues. Germline CDR1 is SGHAT and CDR2 is FQNNGV. The V gene lost 3 bases and the J gene lost 4 bases, with 3 bases spanning the gap. The CDR3 protein is CASSFSETQYF. CDR3 coding DNA: TGTGCCAGCAGCTTCTCAGAGACCCAGTACTTC.

V and J are TRBV7-2 and TRBJ1-4; tentatively, D is TRBD1 (5 bases). From germline, CDR1 is SGHTA and CDR2 FQGNSA. This CDR3 has 16 residues. Deletions cut 1 base from V and 6 bases from J, with 15 bases between. The DNA of the CDR3 is TGTGCCAGCAGCTTAGGTGGTCAGGGCATGGATGAAAAACTGTTTTTT. Translating gives CASSLGGQGMDEKLFF. The variable domain in full, completed from reference TRBV7-2 and TRBJ1-4, reads GAGVSQSPSNKVTEKGKDVELRCDPISGHTALYWYRQSLGQGLEFLIYFQGNSAPDKSGLPSDRFSAERTGGSVSTLTIQRTQQEDSAVYLCASSLGGQGMDEKLFFGSGTQLSVL.

This chain uses TRBV18 with TRBJ2-5, with a tentative D call TRBD1 (7 bases). Germline loops: CDR1 KGHSH, CDR2 LQKENI. Trimming left V 10 bases short and J 5 bases short, with 17 bases between. This CDR3 is built from 13 residues. The CDR3: CATSRDRHETQYF. CDR3 sequence (DNA): TGTGCCACCTCGCGGGACAGACACGAGACCCAGTACTTC.

The chain carries TRBV5-5 and TRBJ2-7, with D possibly matching TRBD2 (7 bases). CDR1 is SGHKS and CDR2 is YYEKEE in the germline V gene (reference sequence). This CDR3 spans 15 amino acids. With 4 bases removed from V and 6 bases from J, the gap between germline ends came to 20 bases. In DNA, the CDR3 is TGTGCCAGCAGCCGGGGGGACACCGTGGATATCGAGCAGTACTTC. As protein: CASSRGDTVDIEQYF.

The genes are TRBV3-1 (or the pseudogene TRBV3-2) and TRBJ1-1; D remains unclear. The CDR3 is made up of 15 amino acids. Trimming cost V 3 bases and J 1 base, with 12 bases left between them. Germline CDR1 LGHDT, CDR2 YNNKEL (reference sequence). CDR3 coding DNA: TGTGCCAGCAGCCAGAGCGGGCGGAAGAACACTGAAGCTTTCTTT. Its translation: CASSQSGRKNTEAFF.

V usage is TRBV5-1 and J usage is TRBJ1-3; TRBD1 is a possible D gene (6 bases). The CDR3 sequence is 15 residues long. Germline CDR1 reads SGHRS; CDR2 reads YFSETQ. Trimming took 3 bases from V and 2 from J, leaving 12 bases between them. CDR3 coding DNA: TGCGCCAGCAGCTATCAACAGGGAACTGGAAACACCATATATTTT. Translating it yields CASSYQQGTGNTIYF.

The genes are TRBV27 and TRBJ2-6; D remains unclear. V lost 0 bases to trimming and J lost 0 bases, with 12 bases between them. There are 18 residues in the CDR3. The germline CDR1 and CDR2 sequences are MNHEY and SMNVEV (reference sequence). CDR3 nucleotides: TGTGCCAGCAGTTTATCGCCGCACAGCAACTCTGGGGCCAACGTCCTGACTTTC. Residues: CASSLSPHSNSGANVLTF.

This chain joins TRBV30 and TRBJ1-5; tentative D call: TRBD1 (6 bases). This CDR3 has 13 amino acids. The V end lost 7 bases, the J end lost 6 bases, and 16 bases lay between the germline ends. In germline, CDR1 is GTSNPN, CDR2 SVGIG (reference sequence). In DNA form, the CDR3 reads TGTGCCTTTTCGGACAGTATGGGTCAGCCCCAGCATTTT. Protein: CAFSDSMGQPQHF.

This sequence joins TRBV6-6 and TRBJ1-3; D gene ambiguous. Trimming left V 11 bases short and J 4 bases short, with 15 bases between. The CDR3 length is 13 residues. Germline values: CDR1 MNHNY, CDR2 SVGAGI (reference sequence). The CDR3 reads CALTSSGGNTIYF. As DNA, the CDR3 is TGTGCCTTGACCAGTTCGGGAGGAAACACCATATATTTT.

The chain is built from TRBV9 and TRBJ2-1; maybe TRBD2 (5 bases). The CDR3 runs 17 residues. V lost 1 base and J 0 bases, leaving 14 bases between the germline ends. Per the germline V gene, CDR1 is SGDLS and CDR2 is YYNGEE. CDR3 sequence: CASSVLTAGSSYNEQFF. The CDR3 DNA is TGTGCCAGCAGCGTACTGACGGCGGGTAGCTCCTACAATGAGCAGTTCTTC.